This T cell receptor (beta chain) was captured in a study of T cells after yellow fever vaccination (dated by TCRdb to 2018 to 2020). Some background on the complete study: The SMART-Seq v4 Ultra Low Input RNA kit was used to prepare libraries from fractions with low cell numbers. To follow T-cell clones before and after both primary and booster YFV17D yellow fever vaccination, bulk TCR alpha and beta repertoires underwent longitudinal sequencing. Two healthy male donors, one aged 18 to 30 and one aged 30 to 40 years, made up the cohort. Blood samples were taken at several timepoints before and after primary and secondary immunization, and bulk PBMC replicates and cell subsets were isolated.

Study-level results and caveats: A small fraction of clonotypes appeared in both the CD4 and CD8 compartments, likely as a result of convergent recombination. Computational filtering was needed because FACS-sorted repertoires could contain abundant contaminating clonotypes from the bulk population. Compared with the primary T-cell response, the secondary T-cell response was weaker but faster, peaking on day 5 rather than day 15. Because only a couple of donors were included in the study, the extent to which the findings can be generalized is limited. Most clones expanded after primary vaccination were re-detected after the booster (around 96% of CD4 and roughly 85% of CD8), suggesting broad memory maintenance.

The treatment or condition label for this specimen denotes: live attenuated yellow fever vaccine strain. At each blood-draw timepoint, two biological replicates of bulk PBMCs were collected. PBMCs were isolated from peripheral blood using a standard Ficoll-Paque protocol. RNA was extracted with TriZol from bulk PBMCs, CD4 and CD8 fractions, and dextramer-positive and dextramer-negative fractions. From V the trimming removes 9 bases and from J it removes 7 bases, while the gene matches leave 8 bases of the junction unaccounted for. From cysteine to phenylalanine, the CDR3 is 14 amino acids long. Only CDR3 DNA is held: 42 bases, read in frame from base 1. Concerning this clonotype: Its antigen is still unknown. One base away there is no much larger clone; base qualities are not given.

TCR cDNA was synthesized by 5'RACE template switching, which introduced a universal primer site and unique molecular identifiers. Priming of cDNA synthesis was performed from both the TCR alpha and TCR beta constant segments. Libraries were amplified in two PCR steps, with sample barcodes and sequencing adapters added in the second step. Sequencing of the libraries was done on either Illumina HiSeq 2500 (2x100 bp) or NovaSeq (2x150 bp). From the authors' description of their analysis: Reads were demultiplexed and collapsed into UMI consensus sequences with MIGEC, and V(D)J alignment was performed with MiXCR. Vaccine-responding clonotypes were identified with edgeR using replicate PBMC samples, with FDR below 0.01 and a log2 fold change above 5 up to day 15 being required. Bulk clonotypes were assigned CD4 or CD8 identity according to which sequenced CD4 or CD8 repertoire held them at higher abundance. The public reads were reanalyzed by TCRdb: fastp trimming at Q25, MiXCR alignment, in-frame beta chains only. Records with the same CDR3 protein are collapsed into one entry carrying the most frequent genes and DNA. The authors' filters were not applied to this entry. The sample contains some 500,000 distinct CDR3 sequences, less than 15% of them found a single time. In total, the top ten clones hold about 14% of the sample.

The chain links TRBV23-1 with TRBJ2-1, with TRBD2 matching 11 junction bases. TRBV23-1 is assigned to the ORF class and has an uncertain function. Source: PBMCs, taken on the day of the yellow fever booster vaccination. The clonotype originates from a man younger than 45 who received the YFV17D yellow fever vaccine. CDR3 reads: CARISGRARNEQFF. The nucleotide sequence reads TGCGCCAGGATTAGCGGGAGGGCCAGAAATGAGCAGTTCTTC.